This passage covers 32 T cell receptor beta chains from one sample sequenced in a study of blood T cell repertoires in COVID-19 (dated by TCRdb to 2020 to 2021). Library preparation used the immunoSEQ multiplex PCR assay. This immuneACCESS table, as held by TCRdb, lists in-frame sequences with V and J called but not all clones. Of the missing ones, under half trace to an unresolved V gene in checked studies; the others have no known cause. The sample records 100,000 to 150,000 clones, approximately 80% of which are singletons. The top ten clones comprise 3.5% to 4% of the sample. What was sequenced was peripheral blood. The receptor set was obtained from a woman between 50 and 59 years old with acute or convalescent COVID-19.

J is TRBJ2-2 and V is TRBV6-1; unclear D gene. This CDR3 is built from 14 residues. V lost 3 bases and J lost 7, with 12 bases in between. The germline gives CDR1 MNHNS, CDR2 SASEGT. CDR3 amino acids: CASSELRSNGELFF. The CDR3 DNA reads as TGTGCCAGCAGTGAGCTGAGGTCTAACGGGGAGCTGTTTTTT.

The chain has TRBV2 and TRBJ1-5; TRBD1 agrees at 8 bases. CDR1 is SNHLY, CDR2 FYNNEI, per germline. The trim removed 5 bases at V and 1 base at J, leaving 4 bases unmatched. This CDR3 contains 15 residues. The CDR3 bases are TGTGCCAGCAGTCAAGACAGGGGAAGCAATCAGCCCCAGCATTTT. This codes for CASSQDRGSNQPQHF.

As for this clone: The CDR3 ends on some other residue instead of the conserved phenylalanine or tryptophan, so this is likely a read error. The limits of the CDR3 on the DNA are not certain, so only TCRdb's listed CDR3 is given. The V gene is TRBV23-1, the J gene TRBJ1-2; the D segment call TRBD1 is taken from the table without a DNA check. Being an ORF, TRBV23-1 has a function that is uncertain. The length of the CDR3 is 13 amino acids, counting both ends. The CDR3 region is CASSHQRPGTGES.

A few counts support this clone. The CDR3 loop reads CASSPERQFHNEKLFF. The CDR3 DNA sequence: TGTGCCAGCTCACCCGAAAGACAGTTCCATAATGAAAAACTGTTTTTT. The rearrangement joins TRBV18 to TRBJ1-4, with D possibly matching TRBD1 (5 bases). This CDR3 is built from 16 residues. V shed 3 bases and J shed 4 bases, with 15 bases lying between them. Germline CDR1 and CDR2: KGHSH and LQKENI.

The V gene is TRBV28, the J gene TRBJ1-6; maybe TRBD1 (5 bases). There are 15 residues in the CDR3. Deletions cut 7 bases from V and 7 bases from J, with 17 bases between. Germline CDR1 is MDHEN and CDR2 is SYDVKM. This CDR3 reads CASTPSGGVNSPLHF. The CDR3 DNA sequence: TGTGCCAGCACCCCTAGTGGAGGGGTGAATTCACCCCTCCACTTT.

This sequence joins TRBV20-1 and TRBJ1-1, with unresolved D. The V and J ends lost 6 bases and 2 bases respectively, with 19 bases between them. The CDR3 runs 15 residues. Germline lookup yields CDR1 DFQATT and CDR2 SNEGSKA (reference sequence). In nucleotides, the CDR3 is TGCAGTGCAAGTAGGCCCCGGGGTGGTAACACTGAAGCTTTCTTT. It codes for CSASRPRGGNTEAFF.

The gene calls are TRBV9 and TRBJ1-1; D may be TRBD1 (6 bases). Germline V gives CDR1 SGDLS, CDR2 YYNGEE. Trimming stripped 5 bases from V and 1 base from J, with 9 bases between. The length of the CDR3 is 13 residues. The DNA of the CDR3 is TGTGCCAGCAGGCAGGGACAGAACACTGAAGCTTTCTTT. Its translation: CASRQGQNTEAFF.

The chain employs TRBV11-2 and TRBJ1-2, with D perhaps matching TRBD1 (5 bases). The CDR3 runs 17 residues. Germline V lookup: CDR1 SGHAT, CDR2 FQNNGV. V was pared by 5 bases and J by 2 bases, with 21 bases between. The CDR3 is CASSPLPPETENYGYTF. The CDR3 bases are TGTGCCAGCAGCCCGCTCCCACCAGAGACAGAAAACTATGGCTACACCTTC.

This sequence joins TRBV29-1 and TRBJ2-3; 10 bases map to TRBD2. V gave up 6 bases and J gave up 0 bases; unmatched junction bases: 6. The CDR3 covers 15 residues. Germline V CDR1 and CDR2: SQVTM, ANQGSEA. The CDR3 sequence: CSVQGLATSTDTQYF. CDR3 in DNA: TGCAGCGTCCAGGGACTAGCGACTAGCACAGATACGCAGTATTTT.

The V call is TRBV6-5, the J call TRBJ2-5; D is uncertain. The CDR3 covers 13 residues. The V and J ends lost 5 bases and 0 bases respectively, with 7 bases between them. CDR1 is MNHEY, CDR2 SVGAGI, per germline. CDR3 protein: CASSLTYQETQYF. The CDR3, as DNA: TGTGCCAGCAGTCTGACATACCAAGAGACCCAGTACTTC.

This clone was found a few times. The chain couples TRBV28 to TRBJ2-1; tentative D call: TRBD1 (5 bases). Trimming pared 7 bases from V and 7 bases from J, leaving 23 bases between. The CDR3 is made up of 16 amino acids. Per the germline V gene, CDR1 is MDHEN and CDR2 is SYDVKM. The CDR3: CASTREDNNLRNEQFF. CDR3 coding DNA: TGTGCCAGCACCCGTGAGGACAACAATCTCCGGAATGAGCAGTTCTTC.

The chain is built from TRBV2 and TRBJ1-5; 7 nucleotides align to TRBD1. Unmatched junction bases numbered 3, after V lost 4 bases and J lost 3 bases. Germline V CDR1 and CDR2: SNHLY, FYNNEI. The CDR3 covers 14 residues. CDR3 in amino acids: CASSGTGFNQPQHF. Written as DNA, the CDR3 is TGTGCCAGCAGTGGGACAGGTTTCAATCAGCCCCAGCATTTT.

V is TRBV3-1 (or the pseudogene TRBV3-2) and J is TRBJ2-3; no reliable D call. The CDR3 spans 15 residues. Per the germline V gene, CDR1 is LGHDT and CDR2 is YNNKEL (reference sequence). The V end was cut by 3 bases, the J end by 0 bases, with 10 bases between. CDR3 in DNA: TGTGCCAGCAGCCAGGCAACCTCTAGCACAGATACGCAGTATTTT. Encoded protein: CASSQATSSTDTQYF.

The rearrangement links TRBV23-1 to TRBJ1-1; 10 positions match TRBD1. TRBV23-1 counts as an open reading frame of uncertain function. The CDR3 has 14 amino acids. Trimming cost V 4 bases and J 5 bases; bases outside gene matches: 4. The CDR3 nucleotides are TGCGCCAGCAGTCCCGGACAGGGGGGAACTGAAGCTTTCTTT. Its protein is CASSPGQGGTEAFF.

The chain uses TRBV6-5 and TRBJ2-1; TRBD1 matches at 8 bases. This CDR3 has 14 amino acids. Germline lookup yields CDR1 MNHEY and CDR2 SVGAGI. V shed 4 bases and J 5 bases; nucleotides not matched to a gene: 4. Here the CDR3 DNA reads TGTGCCAGCAGTTCCTGGACAGGGAACAATGAGCAGTTCTTC. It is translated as CASSSWTGNNEQFF.

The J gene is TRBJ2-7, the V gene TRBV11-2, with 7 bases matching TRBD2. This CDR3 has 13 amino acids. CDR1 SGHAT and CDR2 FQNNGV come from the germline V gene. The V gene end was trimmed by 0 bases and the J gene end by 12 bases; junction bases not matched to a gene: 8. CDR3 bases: TGTGCCAGCAGCTTAGACTATTCAGGGAGGGCGTACTTC. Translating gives CASSLDYSGRAYF.

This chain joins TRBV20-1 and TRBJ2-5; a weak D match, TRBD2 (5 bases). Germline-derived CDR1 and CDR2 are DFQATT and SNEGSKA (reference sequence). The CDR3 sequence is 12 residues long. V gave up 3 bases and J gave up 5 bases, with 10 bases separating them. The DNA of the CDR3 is TGCAGTGCTAGTCAAAGCGGTGAGACCCAGTACTTC. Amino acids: CSASQSGETQYF.

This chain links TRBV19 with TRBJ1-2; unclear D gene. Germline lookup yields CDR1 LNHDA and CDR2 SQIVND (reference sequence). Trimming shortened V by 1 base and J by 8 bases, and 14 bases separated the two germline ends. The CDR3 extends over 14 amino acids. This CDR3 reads CASSIGGQFGGYTF. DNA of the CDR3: TGTGCCAGTAGTATAGGAGGGCAGTTCGGGGGCTACACCTTC.

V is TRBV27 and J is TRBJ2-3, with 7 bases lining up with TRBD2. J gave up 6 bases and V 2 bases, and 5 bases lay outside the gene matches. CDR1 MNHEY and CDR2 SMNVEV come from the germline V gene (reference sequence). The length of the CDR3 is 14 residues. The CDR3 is CASSLRLAEDTQYF. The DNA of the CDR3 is TGTGCCAGCAGTTTACGGCTAGCGGAGGATACGCAGTATTTT.

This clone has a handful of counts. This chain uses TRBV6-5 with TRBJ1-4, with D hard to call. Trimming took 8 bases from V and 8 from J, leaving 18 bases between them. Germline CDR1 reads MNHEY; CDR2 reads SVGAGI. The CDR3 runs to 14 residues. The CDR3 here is CASRDSYDGEKLFF. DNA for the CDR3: TGTGCCAGCCGGGATTCCTACGACGGGGAAAAACTGTTTTTT.

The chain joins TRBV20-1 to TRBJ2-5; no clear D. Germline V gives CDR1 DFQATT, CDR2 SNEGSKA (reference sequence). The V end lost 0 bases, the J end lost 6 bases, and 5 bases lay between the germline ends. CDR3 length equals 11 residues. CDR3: CSARDYQTQYF. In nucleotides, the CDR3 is TGCAGTGCTAGAGATTATCAGACCCAGTACTTC.

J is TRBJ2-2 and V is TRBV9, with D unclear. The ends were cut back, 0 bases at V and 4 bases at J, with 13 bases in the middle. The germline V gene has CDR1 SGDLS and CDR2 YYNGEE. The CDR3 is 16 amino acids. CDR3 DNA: TGTGCCAGCAGCGTAGGTTTGCGGCAAGGCACCGGGGAGCTGTTTTTT. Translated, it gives CASSVGLRQGTGELFF.

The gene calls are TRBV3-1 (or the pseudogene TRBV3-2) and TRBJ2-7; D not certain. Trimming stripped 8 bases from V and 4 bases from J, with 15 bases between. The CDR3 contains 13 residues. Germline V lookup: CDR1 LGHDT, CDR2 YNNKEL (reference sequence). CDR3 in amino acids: CASGERIGYEQYF. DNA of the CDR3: TGTGCCAGCGGCGAGCGAATTGGATACGAGCAGTACTTC.

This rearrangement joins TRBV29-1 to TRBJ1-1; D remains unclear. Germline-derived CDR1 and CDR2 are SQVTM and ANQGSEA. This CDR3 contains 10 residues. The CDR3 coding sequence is TGCAGTTCCCAAAACACTGAAGCTTTCTTT. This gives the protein CSSQNTEAFF. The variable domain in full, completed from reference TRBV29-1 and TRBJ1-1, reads SAVISQKPSRDICQRGTSLTIQCQVDSQVTMMFWYRQQPGQSLTLIATANQGSEATYESGFVIDKFPISRPNLTFSTLTVSNMSPEDSSIYLCSSQNTEAFFGQGTRLTVV.

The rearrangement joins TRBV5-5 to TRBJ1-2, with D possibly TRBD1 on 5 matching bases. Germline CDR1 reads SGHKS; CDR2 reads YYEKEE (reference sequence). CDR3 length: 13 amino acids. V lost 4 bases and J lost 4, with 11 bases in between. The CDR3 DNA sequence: TGTGCCAGCAGCCCAGGGACTGGCTATGGCTACACCTTC. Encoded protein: CASSPGTGYGYTF.

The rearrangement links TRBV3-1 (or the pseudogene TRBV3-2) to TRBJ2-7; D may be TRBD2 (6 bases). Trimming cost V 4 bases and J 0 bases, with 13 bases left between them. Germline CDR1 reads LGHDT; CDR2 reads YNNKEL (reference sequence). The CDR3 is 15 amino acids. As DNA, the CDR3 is TGTGCCAGCAGCCCCCGGCGGGATAACTCCTACGAGCAGTACTTC. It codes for CASSPRRDNSYEQYF.

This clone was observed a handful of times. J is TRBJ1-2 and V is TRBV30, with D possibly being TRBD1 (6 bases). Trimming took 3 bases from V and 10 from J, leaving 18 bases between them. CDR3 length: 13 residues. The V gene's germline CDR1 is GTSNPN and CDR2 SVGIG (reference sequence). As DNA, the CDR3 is TGTGCCTGGAGCGCCGGGACACTTCTCCCCTACACCTTC. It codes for CAWSAGTLLPYTF. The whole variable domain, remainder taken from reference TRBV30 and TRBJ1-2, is SQTIHQWPATLVQPVGSPLSLECTVEGTSNPNLYWYRQAAGRGLQLLFYSVGIGQISSEVPQNLSASRPQDRQFILSSKKLLLSDSGFYLCAWSAGTLLPYTFGSGTRLTVV.

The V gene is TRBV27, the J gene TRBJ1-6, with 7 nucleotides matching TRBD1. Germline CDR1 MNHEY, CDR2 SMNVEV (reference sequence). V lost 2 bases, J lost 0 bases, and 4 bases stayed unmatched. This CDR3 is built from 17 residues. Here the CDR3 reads CASSLLQGSSYNSPLHF. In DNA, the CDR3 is TGTGCCAGCAGTTTACTACAGGGGAGCTCCTATAATTCACCCCTCCACTTT.

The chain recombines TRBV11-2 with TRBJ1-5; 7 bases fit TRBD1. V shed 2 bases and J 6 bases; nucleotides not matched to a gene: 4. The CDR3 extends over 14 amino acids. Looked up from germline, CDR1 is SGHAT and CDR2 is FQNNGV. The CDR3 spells CASSLQGDRQPQHF. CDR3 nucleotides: TGTGCCAGCAGCTTACAGGGGGACCGTCAGCCCCAGCATTTT.

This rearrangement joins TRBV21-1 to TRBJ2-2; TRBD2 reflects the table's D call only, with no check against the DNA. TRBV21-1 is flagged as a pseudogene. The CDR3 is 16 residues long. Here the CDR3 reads CASSIVSGSGTGELFF. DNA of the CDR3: TGTGCCAGCAGCATTGTAAGCGGGAGCGGAACCGGGGAGCTGTTTTTT.

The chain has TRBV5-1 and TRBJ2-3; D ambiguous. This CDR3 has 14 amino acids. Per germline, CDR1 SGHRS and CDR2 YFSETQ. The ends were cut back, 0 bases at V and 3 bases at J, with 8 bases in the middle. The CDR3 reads CASSLAGSTDTQYF. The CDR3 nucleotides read TGCGCCAGCAGCTTGGCTGGTAGTACAGATACGCAGTATTTT.

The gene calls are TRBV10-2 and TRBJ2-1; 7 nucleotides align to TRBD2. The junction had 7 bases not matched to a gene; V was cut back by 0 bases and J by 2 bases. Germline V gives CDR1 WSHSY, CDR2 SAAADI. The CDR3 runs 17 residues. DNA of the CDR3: TGCGCCAGCAGTGAGTCGGGGGGGAGGCGCCCCTACAATGAGCAGTTCTTC. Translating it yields CASSESGGRRPYNEQFF.